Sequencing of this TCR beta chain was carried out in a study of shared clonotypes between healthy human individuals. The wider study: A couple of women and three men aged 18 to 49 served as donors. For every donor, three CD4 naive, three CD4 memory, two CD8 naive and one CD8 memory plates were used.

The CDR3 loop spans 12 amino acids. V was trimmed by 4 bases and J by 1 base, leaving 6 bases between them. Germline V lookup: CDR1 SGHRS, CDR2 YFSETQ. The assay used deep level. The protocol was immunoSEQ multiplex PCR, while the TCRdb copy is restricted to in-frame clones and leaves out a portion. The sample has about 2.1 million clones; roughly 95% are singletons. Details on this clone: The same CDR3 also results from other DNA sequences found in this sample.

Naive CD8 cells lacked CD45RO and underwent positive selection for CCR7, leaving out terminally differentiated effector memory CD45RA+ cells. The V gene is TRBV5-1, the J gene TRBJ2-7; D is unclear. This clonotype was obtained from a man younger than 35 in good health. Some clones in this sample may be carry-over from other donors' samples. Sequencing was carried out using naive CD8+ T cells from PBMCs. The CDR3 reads CASSPPSYEQYF. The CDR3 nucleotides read TGCGCCAGCAGCCCTCCTTCCTACGAGCAGTACTTC.